A single sample gave rise to the 5 T cell receptor beta chains below, sequenced in a study of cytomegalovirus exposure and HLA in healthy donors. This PCR relied on a set of 60 Vbeta primers and 13 Jbeta primers. The assay was immunoSEQ multiplex PCR, and TCRdb's table has in-frame clones only and misses some. Its table records around 100,000 clones. The sequencing sample was made of PBMCs. The receptors were sampled from a man aged 50 to 60 in good health and CMV-seronegative.

The V call is TRBV4-3, the J call TRBJ2-2, with 13 bases matching TRBD2. The CDR3 is 20 residues long. Germline loops: CDR1 LGHNA, CDR2 YSLEER. The junction had 12 bases not matched to a gene; V was cut back by 0 bases and J by 5 bases. The CDR3 is CASSQEYFTSGGAKTGELFF. As DNA, the CDR3 is TGCGCCAGCAGCCAAGAGTATTTCACTAGCGGGGGGGCAAAAACCGGGGAGCTGTTTTTT.

The chain joins TRBV7-9 to TRBJ2-7, with D perhaps matching TRBD2 (5 bases). V shed 5 bases and J shed 2 bases, with 19 bases lying between them. This CDR3 region has 16 residues. Looked up from germline, CDR1 is SEHNR and CDR2 is FQNEAQ (reference sequence). Here the CDR3 reads CASSPNRTDSAYEQYF. DNA for the CDR3: TGTGCCAGCAGCCCGAACCGGACGGATAGCGCCTACGAGCAGTACTTC.

The chain links TRBV2 to TRBJ1-1; D gene uncertain. CDR3 length: 13 residues. V lost 10 bases and J 0 bases, leaving 12 bases between the germline ends. Germline V gene sequence: CDR1 SNHLY, CDR2 FYNNEI. The CDR3 DNA reads as TGTGCCACCTCCGGGGAGATGAACACTGAAGCTTTCTTT. Its translation is CATSGEMNTEAFF.

The CDR3 bases are TGTGCCAGCAGCCGGGGGGTTGGTGAAAAACTGTTTTTT. Protein: CASSRGVGEKLFF. This chain joins TRBV14 and TRBJ1-4; possibly TRBD1 for D (5 bases). The V end was cut by 4 bases, the J end by 7 bases, with 10 bases between. Germline V gene lookup returns CDR1 SGHDN and CDR2 FVKESK. The length of the CDR3 is 13 residues.

This chain uses TRBV7-2 with TRBJ2-7; D is unclear. CDR1 and CDR2 from the germline V gene are SGHTA and FQGNSA. The CDR3 consists of 14 residues. Trimming cost V 1 base and J 3 bases, with 10 bases left between them. The DNA for the CDR3 is TGTGCCAGCAGCTTAGTCGGTGGTGGCTACGAGCAGTACTTC. This codes for CASSLVGGGYEQYF.